The 30 T cell receptor beta chains listed next were all sequenced from one sample in a study of cytomegalovirus exposure and HLA in healthy donors. PCR was performed using 60 Vbeta and 13 Jbeta primers. Method: immunoSEQ multiplex PCR; TCRdb's copy keeps in-frame clones and lacks some. The sample lists around 53,000 clones, approximately 84% occurring once. Sequencing input: PBMCs. The source of these receptors is a man aged 50 to 60 in good health and CMV-seronegative.

J is TRBJ1-2 and V is TRBV7-9, with D perhaps TRBD1 (6 bases). V lost 2 bases to trimming and J lost 5 bases, with 12 bases between them. The CDR3 is 14 amino acids. Germline CDR1 reads SEHNR; CDR2 reads FQNEAQ (reference sequence). The chain's CDR3 is CASSLTSTGYGYTF. The DNA for the CDR3 is TGTGCCAGCAGCTTAACCTCAACAGGGTATGGCTACACCTTC. The full variable domain, in which reference TRBV7-9 and TRBJ1-2 provide the parts outside the CDR3, is DTGVSQNPRHKITKRGQNVTFRCDPISEHNRLYWYRQTLGQGPEFLTYFQNEAQLEKSRLLSDRFSAERPKGSFSTLEIQRTEQGDSAMYLCASSLTSTGYGYTFGSGTRLTVV.

This rearrangement joins TRBV6-5 to TRBJ1-1, with 9 nucleotides matching TRBD1. This CDR3 comprises 15 residues. From germline, CDR1 is MNHEY and CDR2 SVGAGI. Trimming took 5 bases from V and 0 from J; bases not matched to a gene: 4. The CDR3 region has the DNA TGTGCCAGCAGTCCCGGGGACAGGGTGAACACTGAAGCTTTCTTT. The encoded protein is CASSPGDRVNTEAFF.

This clone was seen only once. The chain has TRBV4-1 and TRBJ1-4; maybe TRBD1 (6 bases). Germline values: CDR1 MGHRA, CDR2 YSYEKL. V lost 3 bases and J lost 1, with 12 bases in between. There are 16 residues in the CDR3. In nucleotides, the CDR3 is TGCGCCAGCAGCCACGAGCCAGGGGAAACTAATGAAAAACTGTTTTTT. Translated, it gives CASSHEPGETNEKLFF.

The chain links TRBV5-6 to TRBJ2-1, with 9 bases lining up with TRBD1. Germline CDR1 reads SGHDT; CDR2 reads YYEEEE. CDR3 length equals 16 residues. V lost 5 bases, J lost 7 bases, and 13 bases stayed unmatched. CDR3 DNA sequence: TGTGCCAGCAGTCCACTCGGGACAGGGAGTGTGAATGAGCAGTTCTTC. Translated, it gives CASSPLGTGSVNEQFF.

This clone has a single count. The V gene is TRBV10-3, the J gene TRBJ2-2; 7 bases align to TRBD2. CDR1 is ENHRY, CDR2 SYGVKD, per germline. The CDR3 contains 16 residues. The junction had 6 bases not matched to a gene; V was cut back by 0 bases and J by 5 bases. The CDR3: CAISESRLAPTGELFF. The CDR3, as DNA: TGTGCCATCAGTGAGTCCCGACTAGCTCCTACCGGGGAGCTGTTTTTT.

CDR3 sequence (DNA): TGTGCCAGCAGCTTGACCGGTGGCACCGGGGAGCTGTTTTTT. As protein: CASSLTGGTGELFF. This chain joins TRBV5-4 and TRBJ2-2; D remains unclear. Germline-derived CDR1 and CDR2 are SGHNT and YYREEE (reference sequence). The CDR3 totals 14 residues. V gave up 1 base and J gave up 4 bases, with 8 bases separating them. The full variable domain, rest sourced from reference TRBV5-4 and TRBJ2-2, is ETGVTQSPTHLIKTRGQQVTLRCSSQSGHNTVSWYQQALGQGPQFIFQYYREEENGRGNFPPRFSGLQFPNYSSELNVNALELDDSALYLCASSLTGGTGELFFGEGSRLTVL.

The genes are TRBV18 and TRBJ1-5; D may be TRBD1 (6 bases). The V gene lost 2 bases and the J gene lost 1 base, with 9 bases spanning the gap. This CDR3 contains 15 residues. CDR1 is KGHSH, CDR2 LQKENI, per germline. CDR3 DNA sequence: TGTGCCAGCTCACCAACAGGGTCAAGCAATCAGCCCCAGCATTTT. Translating it yields CASSPTGSSNQPQHF.

Only a few counts were recorded for this clone. The J gene is TRBJ2-2, the V gene TRBV28, with 9 nucleotides matching TRBD2. Trimming at V came to 5 bases and at J to 3 bases, leaving 4 bases not matched to a gene. The CDR3 is 15 residues long. Germline CDR1 MDHEN, CDR2 SYDVKM. The CDR3 is CASSQLAGYTGELFF. CDR3 nucleotide sequence: TGTGCCAGCAGTCAACTAGCGGGCTACACCGGGGAGCTGTTTTTT.

The rearrangement links TRBV4-2 to TRBJ2-5; D is unclear. This CDR3 is built from 15 residues. CDR1 and CDR2 (germline): LGHNA, YNFKEQ. V was cut by 1 base and J by 3 bases, with 12 bases left in between. The CDR3 DNA is TGTGCCAGCAGCCAAGTAGGTCGCCTAGAAGAGACCCAGTACTTC. It yields the protein CASSQVGRLEETQYF.

The rearrangement joins TRBV2 to TRBJ1-1; possibly TRBD1 for D (5 bases). The germline gives CDR1 SNHLY, CDR2 FYNNEI. V was trimmed by 6 bases and J by 3 bases, leaving 14 bases between them. The length of the CDR3 is 14 residues. CDR3 nucleotides: TGTGCCAGCAGACCATCGGGGGGGGACACTGAAGCTTTCTTT. Translation gives CASRPSGGDTEAFF. Together with reference TRBV2 and TRBJ1-1, the CDR3 gives the full variable domain: EPEVTQTPSHQVTQMGQEVILRCVPISNHLYFYWYRQILGQKVEFLVSFYNNEISEKSEIFDDQFSVERPDGSNFTLKIRSTKLEDSAMYFCASRPSGGDTEAFFGQGTRLTVV.

This clone was detected only once. The junction differs from germline at one of its ends, possibly a read error. The J gene is TRBJ1-4, the V gene TRBV6-6; TRBD1 is a possible D gene (5 bases). Germline lookup yields CDR1 MNHNY and CDR2 SVGAGI (reference sequence). The CDR3 has 14 amino acids. CDR3 amino acids: CASGYPGGGEKLFF. For the CDR3, the DNA is TGTGCCAGCGGTTACCCCGGGGGGGGAGAAAAACTGTTTTTT.

V gene TRBV7-6 combines with J gene TRBJ2-5, with TRBD2 matching over 9 bases. The CDR3 is made up of 16 amino acids. Germline-derived CDR1 and CDR2 are SGHVS and FNYEAQ. Unmatched junction bases numbered 4, after V lost 1 base and J lost 1 base. DNA for the CDR3: TGTGCCAGCAGCTTAGGAGCGGGGGGTTCCCAAGAGACCCAGTACTTC. It yields the protein CASSLGAGGSQETQYF.

The genes are TRBV6-1 and TRBJ1-6; D gene unclear. CDR1 is MNHNS and CDR2 is SASEGT in the germline V gene. V lost 0 bases to trimming and J lost 7 bases, with 16 bases between them. CDR3 length: 17 residues. The CDR3 region is CASSEAQTGGSNSPLHF. The CDR3 DNA is TGTGCCAGCAGTGAAGCGCAAACGGGAGGCTCAAATTCACCCCTCCACTTT.

This clone was found a few times. The chain uses TRBV5-6 and TRBJ2-1; 11 positions agree with TRBD2. The V and J ends lost 4 bases and 3 bases, in that order; junction bases with no gene match: 3. Germline V gene lookup returns CDR1 SGHDT and CDR2 YYEEEE. The CDR3 consists of 15 residues. CDR3 sequence: CASSRGTSGYNEQFF. CDR3 nucleotides: TGTGCCAGCAGCCGGGGGACTAGCGGCTACAATGAGCAGTTCTTC. Variable domain in full (rest from reference TRBV5-6 and TRBJ2-1): DAGVTQSPTHLIKTRGQQVTLRCSPKSGHDTVSWYQQALGQGPQFIFQYYEEEERQRGNFPDRFSGHQFPNYSSELNVNALLLGDSALYLCASSRGTSGYNEQFFGPGTRLTVL.

CDR3 sequence (DNA): TGTGCCAGCAGTGGTTCGTCGGGACTAGCGGGGGACACAGATACGCAGTATTTT. Translating it yields CASSGSSGLAGDTDTQYF. The rearrangement links TRBV25-1 to TRBJ2-3; TRBD2 matches at 14 bases. The V gene end was trimmed by 4 bases and the J gene end by 2 bases; junction bases not matched to a gene: 8. CDR1 and CDR2 from the germline V gene are MGHDK and SYGVNS. The CDR3 contains 18 residues.

The rearrangement uses TRBV28 and TRBJ2-5, with D tentatively TRBD1 (5 bases). The CDR3 loop spans 14 amino acids. Germline-derived CDR1 and CDR2 are MDHEN and SYDVKM. V lost 3 bases and J 10 bases, leaving 18 bases between the germline ends. In nucleotides, the CDR3 is TGTGCCAGCAGTTTGCAGGGCCCACGCCAGGTCCAGTACTTC. This gives the protein CASSLQGPRQVQYF.

This chain uses TRBV19 with TRBJ2-5; the match to TRBD2 covers 13 bases. Germline assignment: CDR1 LNHDA and CDR2 SQIVND (reference sequence). Trimming removed 6 bases from V and 2 bases from J; junction bases left unmatched: 3. The CDR3 loop spans 15 amino acids. This chain's CDR3 is CASRKTSGGQETQYF. The CDR3 DNA follows: TGTGCCAGTAGGAAGACTAGCGGGGGGCAAGAGACCCAGTACTTC.

The J gene is TRBJ2-5, the V gene TRBV7-2; 7 nucleotides align to TRBD1. Trimming took 2 bases from V and 4 from J; bases not matched to a gene: 7. Per germline, CDR1 SGHTA and CDR2 FQGNSA. CDR3 size: 15 residues. The CDR3, as DNA: TGTGCCAGCAGCTTAAATAGGGGGCCCTTAGAGACCCAGTACTTC. Protein: CASSLNRGPLETQYF.

The count of this clone is one. V and J are TRBV4-1 and TRBJ2-5; D is perhaps TRBD1 (6 bases). V lost 0 bases and J 6 bases, leaving 14 bases between the germline ends. This CDR3 is built from 15 residues. CDR1 is MGHRA and CDR2 is YSYEKL in the germline V gene. The CDR3 protein is CASSQDPGDRKTQYF. In DNA form, the CDR3 reads TGCGCCAGCAGCCAAGATCCGGGCGACAGGAAGACCCAGTACTTC.

This chain links TRBV27 with TRBJ1-1, with D possibly matching TRBD1 (5 bases). Germline-derived CDR1 and CDR2 are MNHEY and SMNVEV (reference sequence). This CDR3 comprises 14 residues. Trimming removed 1 base at V and 4 bases at J, with 10 bases between. This chain's CDR3 is CASSLYGGTTEAFF. The CDR3 DNA follows: TGTGCCAGCAGTTTATACGGGGGGACCACTGAAGCTTTCTTT.

This clone was counted between two and nine times. The chain carries TRBV20-1 and TRBJ2-1, with D tentatively TRBD1 (6 bases). Trimming stripped 2 bases from V and 13 bases from J, with 12 bases between. Per the germline V gene, CDR1 is DFQATT and CDR2 is SNEGSKA (reference sequence). There are 11 residues in the CDR3. Here the CDR3 DNA reads TGCAGTGCTAGATTAGCGACAGGCCAGTTCTTC. Protein sequence: CSARLATGQFF.

This chain connects TRBV7-6 to TRBJ2-7; 9 bases match TRBD2. CDR1 is SGHVS, CDR2 FNYEAQ, per germline. V shed 2 bases and J 1 base; nucleotides not matched to a gene: 3. The CDR3 spans 15 residues. The CDR3: CASSLSGGRSYEQYF. The DNA for the CDR3 is TGTGCCAGCAGCTTAAGCGGGGGGCGATCCTACGAGCAGTACTTC.

The chain links TRBV21-1 to TRBJ1-2; the table's D gene call, TRBD1, was not cross checked with the DNA. TRBV21-1 is a pseudogene. The CDR3 is 19 amino acids. The CDR3 protein is CASCVGGNSRTVNNYGYTF. The CDR3 bases are TGTGCCAGCTGCGTTGGGGGCAATAGTCGTACCGTTAACAACTATGGCTACACCTTC.

This clone was seen once. This chain uses TRBV6-1 with TRBJ2-1, with 11 bases that match TRBD2. This CDR3 contains 17 residues. Germline V gene lookup returns CDR1 MNHNS and CDR2 SASEGT. The junction had 9 bases not matched to a gene; V was cut back by 4 bases and J by 4 bases. CDR3 sequence reads: CASSVVAGTSGYNEQFF. The CDR3 DNA reads TGTGCCAGCAGTGTAGTCGCCGGGACTAGCGGATACAATGAGCAGTTCTTC.

The V call is TRBV13, the J call TRBJ2-7, with TRBD2 identical over 14 bases. The CDR3 is 14 residues long. CDR1 is PRHDT, CDR2 FYEKMQ, per germline (reference sequence). V trimming: 5 bases; J trimming: 10 bases; junction bases outside the gene matches: 7. In DNA form, the CDR3 reads TGTGCCAGCAGCGATCCGGGACTAGCGGGGGTTCAGTACTTC. Residues: CASSDPGLAGVQYF.

Here the CDR3 reads CASRTGTLVTDTQYF. The CDR3 DNA reads as TGTGCCAGCAGGACCGGGACACTAGTCACAGATACGCAGTATTTT. The chain uses TRBV6-5 and TRBJ2-3; D possibly corresponds to TRBD1 (6 bases). Germline V CDR1 and CDR2: MNHEY, SVGAGI. Trimming removed 6 bases at V and 2 bases at J, with 15 bases between. The CDR3 is 15 amino acids.

The chain is built from TRBV4-2 and TRBJ2-7; 9 bases map to TRBD1. Germline V gene data show CDR1 as LGHNA and CDR2 as YNFKEQ. The ends lost 0 bases at V and 2 bases at J; junction bases unmatched: 5. The CDR3 spans 16 residues. The DNA for the CDR3 is TGTGCCAGCAGCCAAGAGGCGGGACAGGGCACCTACGAGCAGTACTTC. Translating gives CASSQEAGQGTYEQYF.

The rearrangement links TRBV6-4 to TRBJ1-2, with TRBD1 matching over 7 bases. Unmatched junction bases numbered 5, after V lost 8 bases and J lost 5 bases. This CDR3 comprises 12 residues. Germline CDR1 reads MRHNA; CDR2 reads SNTAGT. The CDR3 loop is CASGHRGYGYTF. CDR3 coding DNA: TGTGCCAGCGGTCACAGGGGATATGGCTACACCTTC.

V and J are TRBV18 and TRBJ1-1, with D maybe TRBD1 (6 bases). This CDR3 spans 14 amino acids. Germline V lookup: CDR1 KGHSH, CDR2 LQKENI. The V gene lost 8 bases and the J gene lost 0 bases, with 13 bases spanning the gap. The CDR3 DNA reads TGTGCCAGCCGAGGGGGTGCGGTGAACACTGAAGCTTTCTTT. It codes for CASRGGAVNTEAFF.

This clone came up a few times. The chain uses TRBV5-1 and TRBJ2-1, with 11 bases aligning to TRBD2. CDR3 length: 14 amino acids. Looked up from germline, CDR1 is SGHRS and CDR2 is YFSETQ. Trimming cost V 3 bases and J 9 bases; bases outside gene matches: 5. The CDR3 reads CASSYSGGAVEQFF. Written as DNA, the CDR3 is TGCGCCAGCAGCTATAGCGGGGGGGCGGTTGAGCAGTTCTTC.